Each of the 22 T cell receptor beta chains below was sequenced from the same sample in a study of T cells in tumors after PD-1 blockade. Generated by immunoSEQ multiplex PCR, the TCRdb table keeps only in-frame clones and is missing some. The data contain around 34,000 clones, roughly two thirds of them singletons. The sequenced sample was PBMCs, obtained after anti-PD-1 treatment. These TCRs come from a human donor with basal cell carcinoma.

The V gene is TRBV15, the J gene TRBJ2-7; 7 bases fit TRBD1. Germline V gives CDR1 LNHNV, CDR2 YYDKDF (reference sequence). This CDR3 has 15 residues. With V trimmed by 2 bases and J by 2 bases, 6 bases remained unmatched. The CDR3 DNA reads as TGTGCCACCAGCAGATATGGGGACAGTCCCTACGAGCAGTACTTC. Its translation: CATSRYGDSPYEQYF. Complete variable domain (other parts from reference TRBV15 and TRBJ2-7): DAMVIQNPRYQVTQFGKPVTLSCSQTLNHNVMYWYQQKSSQAPKLLFHYYDKDFNNEADTPDNFQSRRPNTSFCFLDIRSPGLGDTAMYLCATSRYGDSPYEQYFGPGTRLTVT.

The CDR3 sequence is CASSQEEAFGEKLFF. CDR3 sequence (DNA): TGCGCCAGCAGCCAAGAAGAGGCTTTTGGTGAAAAACTGTTTTTT. The chain employs TRBV4-1 and TRBJ1-4; no clear D. CDR3 size: 15 residues. V dropped 0 bases and J dropped 7 bases, with 12 bases sitting between them. From germline, CDR1 is MGHRA and CDR2 YSYEKL.

The rearrangement uses TRBV28 and TRBJ2-7; maybe TRBD2 (6 bases). CDR1 is MDHEN, CDR2 SYDVKM, per germline. V was cut by 4 bases and J by 3 bases, with 10 bases left in between. The CDR3 consists of 13 residues. CDR3 nucleotides: TGTGCCAGCAGTTCCCCGGGGGTCTACGAGCAGTACTTC. It is translated as CASSSPGVYEQYF.

This rearrangement joins TRBV6-2 or TRBV6-3 to TRBJ2-1; D is undetermined. Germline CDR1 MNHEY, CDR2 SVGEGT. The CDR3 is 16 residues long. V lost 2 bases and J lost 5, with 16 bases in between. Written as DNA, the CDR3 is TGTGCCAGCAGTTACCCCCTAAACATCGTTAACAATGAGCAGTTCTTC. It translates to CASSYPLNIVNNEQFF.

The chain is built from TRBV4-3 and TRBJ1-4; 8 bases align to TRBD1. Germline-derived CDR1 and CDR2 are LGHNA and YSLEER. This CDR3 spans 15 amino acids. Trimming removed 1 base from V and 5 bases from J; junction bases left unmatched: 3. CDR3 amino acids: CASSQVRDRNEKLFF. The CDR3 DNA sequence: TGCGCCAGCAGCCAAGTCCGGGACAGGAATGAAAAACTGTTTTTT.

Here the CDR3 DNA reads TGTGCCAGCAGTTCCCCGAGGGCGCCAAGTCCTGAAGCTTTCTTT. Translating gives CASSSPRAPSPEAFF. This chain joins TRBV28 and TRBJ1-1; D not certain. Germline-derived CDR1 and CDR2 are MDHEN and SYDVKM. The CDR3 totals 15 residues. V gave up 4 bases and J gave up 6 bases, with 18 bases separating them.

The rearrangement links TRBV7-8 to TRBJ2-3; 11 positions agree with TRBD2. The CDR3 sequence is 15 residues long. Trimming removed 5 bases from V and 5 bases from J; junction bases left unmatched: 6. CDR1 is SGHVS, CDR2 FQNEAQ, per germline. The CDR3 region has the DNA TGTGCCAGCAGCCCCCGACTAGCGGGGTTAGATACGCAGTATTTT. This codes for CASSPRLAGLDTQYF.

The chain recombines TRBV27 with TRBJ1-1; tentatively, D is TRBD1 (6 bases). The CDR3 consists of 14 residues. The germline V and J ends were trimmed by 6 bases and 4 bases, with 15 bases remaining between them. The germline CDR1 and CDR2 sequences are MNHEY and SMNVEV (reference sequence). The CDR3 here is CASRPTGRITEAFF. For the CDR3, the DNA is TGTGCCAGCAGGCCAACAGGGCGGATCACTGAAGCTTTCTTT.

This chain's CDR3 is CASSLVMPLGGGGYTF. DNA of the CDR3: TGTGCCAGCAGCTTAGTTATGCCCCTCGGGGGCGGTGGCTACACCTTC. V usage is TRBV7-2 and J usage is TRBJ1-2; perhaps TRBD1 as D (6 bases). Looked up from germline, CDR1 is SGHTA and CDR2 is FQGNSA. V was pared by 1 base and J by 7 bases, with 19 bases between. The CDR3 sequence is 16 residues long.

The chain combines TRBV19 with TRBJ2-5; the match to TRBD1 covers 10 bases. This CDR3 is built from 15 residues. V trimming: 5 bases; J trimming: 3 bases; junction bases outside the gene matches: 6. Germline V gene sequence: CDR1 LNHDA, CDR2 SQIVND (reference sequence). The CDR3 region is CASSSLGTGEETQYF. The CDR3 DNA is TGTGCCAGTAGTTCCCTAGGGACAGGGGAAGAGACCCAGTACTTC. The complete variable domain, with remaining parts taken from reference TRBV19 and TRBJ2-5, reads DGGITQSPKYLFRKEGQNVTLSCEQNLNHDAMYWYRQDPGQGLRLIYYSQIVNDFQKGDIAEGYSVSREKKESFPLTVTSAQKNPTAFYLCASSSLGTGEETQYFGPGTRLLVL.

This clone was seen just once. This rearrangement joins TRBV7-9 to TRBJ1-3; 11 nucleotides line up with TRBD1. V gave up 3 bases and J gave up 6 bases; unmatched junction bases: 7. CDR1 and CDR2 (germline): SEHNR, FQNEAQ (reference sequence). This CDR3 has 16 residues. This CDR3 is CASSFGQGAQQNTIYF. CDR3 DNA: TGTGCCAGCAGCTTCGGACAGGGGGCGCAGCAAAACACCATATATTTT.

The rearrangement joins TRBV7-2 to TRBJ1-6; D gene uncertain. CDR1 is SGHTA and CDR2 is FQGNSA in the germline V gene. V lost 5 bases and J lost 6, with 11 bases in between. The CDR3 is 14 amino acids. The CDR3 region has the DNA TGTGCCAGCAGCCCCCCGGCGACTAATTCACCCCTCCACTTT. Amino acids: CASSPPATNSPLHF.

The chain employs TRBV19 and TRBJ1-4, with no clear D. V lost 4 bases, J lost 4 bases, and 10 bases lay in between. This CDR3 is built from 14 residues. Germline CDR1 LNHDA, CDR2 SQIVND (reference sequence). The CDR3 DNA sequence: TGTGCCAGTAGTAAATTGGGGAGTAATGAAAAACTGTTTTTT. It is translated as CASSKLGSNEKLFF.

The CDR3 region is CASRTQTTLNTGELFF. CDR3 in DNA: TGTGCCAGCAGAACACAGACGACGCTTAACACCGGGGAGCTGTTTTTT. The genes are TRBV28 and TRBJ2-2; no definite D call. From germline, CDR1 is MDHEN and CDR2 SYDVKM. V dropped 6 bases and J dropped 2 bases, with 16 bases sitting between them. There are 16 residues in the CDR3.

A few counts support this clone. The chain is built from TRBV24-1 and TRBJ2-2; TRBD1 agrees at 11 bases. The V gene end was trimmed by 7 bases and the J gene end by 5 bases; junction bases not matched to a gene: 11. The CDR3 extends over 17 amino acids. Germline lookup yields CDR1 KGHDR and CDR2 SFDVKD. CDR3 nucleotide sequence: TGTGCCACCAGCCAAAGGGGACAGGGGGTCAGTACCGGGGAGCTGTTTTTT. It yields the protein CATSQRGQGVSTGELFF.

V usage is TRBV9 and J usage is TRBJ2-1; no clear D. Germline-derived CDR1 and CDR2 are SGDLS and YYNGEE. The length of the CDR3 is 15 residues. Trimming cost V 0 bases and J 1 base, with 8 bases left between them. The CDR3 DNA is TGTGCCAGCAGCGTAGATCTAAGTTCCTACAATGAGCAGTTCTTC. It translates to CASSVDLSSYNEQFF. Full variable domain (remainder filled in from reference TRBV9 and TRBJ2-1): DSGVTQTPKHLITATGQRVTLRCSPRSGDLSVYWYQQSLDQGLQFLIQYYNGEERAKGNILERFSAQQFPDLHSELNLSSLELGDSALYFCASSVDLSSYNEQFFGPGTRLTVL.

The rearrangement links TRBV6-5 to TRBJ2-4, with 8 nucleotides matching TRBD1. The CDR3 extends over 16 amino acids. The J segment lost 8 bases and the V segment lost 4 bases, leaving 13 bases of the junction unmatched. Germline V lookup: CDR1 MNHEY, CDR2 SVGAGI. CDR3 sequence: CASSWSGGRRSDIQYF. As DNA, the CDR3 is TGTGCCAGCAGTTGGTCAGGGGGCCGTCGAAGTGACATTCAGTACTTC.

This clone was observed a few times. This chain uses TRBV4-3 with TRBJ2-1; 10 bases align to TRBD2. Germline trimming cut 2 bases from V and 7 bases from J; bases unmatched to any gene: 5. Germline CDR1 is LGHNA and CDR2 is YSLEER. The CDR3 has 15 residues. This CDR3 reads CASSQSLAGVNEQFF. In DNA, the CDR3 is TGCGCCAGCAGCCAAAGCCTAGCGGGAGTTAATGAGCAGTTCTTC.

The chain couples TRBV10-3 to TRBJ1-3; the D is unclear. V gave up 4 bases and J gave up 0 bases, with 13 bases separating them. This CDR3 has 16 residues. Germline V CDR1 and CDR2: ENHRY, SYGVKD. CDR3 bases: TGTGCCATCAGTGCCGACGGTTCTTTCTCTGGAAACACCATATATTTT. Amino acid sequence: CAISADGSFSGNTIYF.

The chain employs TRBV7-2 and TRBJ1-4; D remains unclear. The CDR3 sequence is 16 residues long. Germline V CDR1 and CDR2: SGHTA, FQGNSA. Trimming took 1 base from V and 5 from J, leaving 14 bases between them. The CDR3 loop is CASSLGSPGLNEKLFF. The CDR3 DNA reads as TGTGCCAGCAGCTTAGGGAGTCCAGGCCTAAATGAAAAACTGTTTTTT.

This clone was picked up a small number of times. The chain carries TRBV6-1 and TRBJ2-7, with no clear D. The CDR3 length is 14 residues. V dropped 2 bases and J dropped 2 bases, with 10 bases sitting between them. Germline lookup yields CDR1 MNHNS and CDR2 SASEGT. Here the CDR3 reads CASSEYGATYEQYF. The CDR3 DNA follows: TGTGCCAGCAGTGAATATGGAGCTACCTACGAGCAGTACTTC.

This chain connects TRBV18 to TRBJ2-3, with 8 bases fitting TRBD1. V lost 2 bases, J lost 6 bases, and 4 bases stayed unmatched. CDR3 length: 14 amino acids. Germline V lookup: CDR1 KGHSH, CDR2 LQKENI. The CDR3 DNA follows: TGTGCCAGCTCACCAGCAAACAGGGGGGATACGCAGTATTTT. It translates to CASSPANRGDTQYF.